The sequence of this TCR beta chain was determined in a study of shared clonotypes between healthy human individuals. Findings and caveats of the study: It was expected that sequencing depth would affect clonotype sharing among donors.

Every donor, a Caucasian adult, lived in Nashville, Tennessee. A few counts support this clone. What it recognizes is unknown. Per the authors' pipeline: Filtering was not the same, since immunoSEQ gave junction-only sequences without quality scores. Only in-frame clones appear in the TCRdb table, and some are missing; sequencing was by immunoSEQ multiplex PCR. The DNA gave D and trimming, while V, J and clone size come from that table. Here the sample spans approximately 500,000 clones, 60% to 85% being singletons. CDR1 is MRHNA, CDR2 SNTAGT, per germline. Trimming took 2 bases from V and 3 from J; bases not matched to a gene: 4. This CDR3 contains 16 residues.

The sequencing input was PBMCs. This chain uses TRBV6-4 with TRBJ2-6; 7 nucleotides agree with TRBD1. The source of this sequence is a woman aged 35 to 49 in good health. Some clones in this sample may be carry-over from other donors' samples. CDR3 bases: TGTGCCAGCAGTGACCTCGGGGACAGTGGGGCCAACGTCCTGACTTTC. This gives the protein CASSDLGDSGANVLTF.